One and the same sample provided the 27 T cell receptor beta chains below, sequenced in a study of response to subunit inactivated influenza vaccine. TCRdb passed the RT-PCR reads through MiXCR, listing each CDR3 protein once. The table has fewer than 400,000 distinct CDR3 sequences, 20% to 25% seen once. The sample in question was PBMCs from blood, obtained less than 22 months after vaccination. All receptors derive from a man between 50 and 75 years old who received an inactivated influenza vaccine.

The chain couples TRBV18 to TRBJ2-1, with D unclear. This CDR3 is 14 amino acids long. The V end was cut by 2 bases, the J end by 2 bases, with 7 bases between. The germline gives CDR1 KGHSH, CDR2 LQKENI. The CDR3 DNA is TGTGCCAGCTCACCAATCGGTACCTACAATGAGCAGTTCTTC. Translating it yields CASSPIGTYNEQFF.

The chain uses TRBV20-1 and TRBJ2-7, with TRBD2 matching over 9 bases. Germline values: CDR1 DFQATT, CDR2 SNEGSKA (reference sequence). This CDR3 is 14 amino acids long. Losses at the gene ends were 1 base for V and 4 bases for J; bases not matched to a gene: 5. The CDR3 sequence is CSARAGTSSYEQYF. In DNA form, the CDR3 reads TGCAGTGCTAGAGCCGGGACTAGCTCGTACGAGCAGTACTTC.

This clonotype was seen ten or more times. The chain uses TRBV6-6 and TRBJ1-1, with D hard to call. Germline CDR1 MNHNY, CDR2 SVGAGI (reference sequence). This CDR3 region has 13 residues. The V gene lost 6 bases and the J gene lost 1 base, with 9 bases spanning the gap. This CDR3 reads CASSAVRNTEAFF. The CDR3 nucleotides read TGTGCCAGCAGCGCCGTTCGGAACACTGAAGCTTTCTTT.

This clonotype has just a few counts. The chain recombines TRBV10-3 with TRBJ1-3; the match to TRBD1 covers 11 bases. Germline V gives CDR1 ENHRY, CDR2 SYGVKD. The junction had 9 bases not matched to a gene; V was cut back by 3 bases and J by 2 bases. CDR3 size: 18 residues. The chain's CDR3 is CAISDPGQGVVAGNTIYF. CDR3 DNA sequence: TGTGCCATCAGTGACCCGGGACAGGGGGTTGTAGCTGGAAACACCATATATTTT.

This sequence joins TRBV7-2 and TRBJ1-5; possible D gene TRBD1, 5 bases. The CDR3 sequence is 14 residues long. V lost 5 bases, J lost 7 bases, and 15 bases lay in between. The germline gives CDR1 SGHTA, CDR2 FQGNSA. CDR3 sequence reads: CASSPIPGNQPQHF. CDR3 DNA sequence: TGTGCCAGCAGCCCCATCCCAGGGAACCAGCCCCAGCATTTT. Filled out from reference TRBV7-2 and TRBJ1-5, the complete variable domain reads GAGVSQSPSNKVTEKGKDVELRCDPISGHTALYWYRQSLGQGLEFLIYFQGNSAPDKSGLPSDRFSAERTGGSVSTLTIQRTQQEDSAVYLCASSPIPGNQPQHFGDGTRLSIL.

This chain joins TRBV20-1 and TRBJ2-3, with D unresolved. From germline, CDR1 is DFQATT and CDR2 SNEGSKA (reference sequence). This CDR3 spans 12 amino acids. Trimming cost V 3 bases and J 6 bases, with 10 bases left between them. The CDR3 nucleotides are TGCAGTGCTAGCTCCCAGTCCGATACGCAGTATTTT. Encoded protein: CSASSQSDTQYF.

The chain carries TRBV15 and TRBJ1-4; 9 nucleotides line up with TRBD1. This CDR3 has 15 amino acids. CDR1 is LNHNV, CDR2 YYDKDF, per germline (reference sequence). The V and J ends lost 0 bases and 12 bases, in that order; junction bases with no gene match: 8. CDR3 coding DNA: TGTGCCACCAGCAGAGACGCAAGGACAGGGGAAGAACTGTTTTTT. Translating it yields CATSRDARTGEELFF.

Comments on this clonotype: The junction and the germline gene differ at one end; a read error may be behind it. V is TRBV5-1 and J is TRBJ1-6, with a weak D call TRBD1 (5 bases). The germline V gene encodes CDR1 SGHRS and CDR2 YFSETQ. The CDR3 has 13 amino acids. The CDR3 is CASGRDYHSPLHF. In nucleotides, the CDR3 is TGCGCCAGCGGACGGGACTATCATTCACCCCTCCACTTT.

V usage is TRBV5-6 and J usage is TRBJ2-2; D might be TRBD2 (6 bases). The V and J ends lost 1 base and 4 bases respectively, with 11 bases between them. Per the germline V gene, CDR1 is SGHDT and CDR2 is YYEEEE. There are 15 residues in the CDR3. In nucleotides, the CDR3 is TGTGCCAGCAGCTTGACTAGCTTCGGCACCGGGGAGCTGTTTTTT. It encodes CASSLTSFGTGELFF.

This clonotype was seen a handful of times. V is TRBV7-9 and J is TRBJ2-3; TRBD2 might be the D (5 bases). V lost 8 bases, J lost 0 bases, and 18 bases lay in between. In germline, CDR1 is SEHNR, CDR2 FQNEAQ (reference sequence). The CDR3 covers 16 residues. This CDR3 is CASSRTGGLSTDTQYF. The CDR3 bases are TGTGCCAGCTCCCGAACGGGCGGGCTGAGCACAGATACGCAGTATTTT.

The gene calls are TRBV27 and TRBJ2-3; 10 bases map to TRBD2. Germline values: CDR1 MNHEY, CDR2 SMNVEV (reference sequence). The CDR3 runs to 15 residues. V shed 5 bases and J 4 bases; nucleotides not matched to a gene: 6. The CDR3 protein is CASSPIAGGADTQYF. The CDR3 coding sequence is TGTGCCAGCAGTCCCATAGCGGGAGGCGCAGATACGCAGTATTTT.

This clonotype has more than one count but fewer than ten. The rearrangement joins TRBV24-1 to TRBJ1-5; D is possibly TRBD1 (5 bases). Trimming removed 0 bases at V and 7 bases at J, with 9 bases between. This CDR3 is 14 amino acids long. CDR1 is KGHDR and CDR2 is SFDVKD in the germline V gene. The CDR3 here is CATSDLGRTQPQHF. CDR3 DNA: TGTGCCACCAGTGATTTGGGCAGGACACAGCCCCAGCATTTT.

This clonotype was observed a handful of times. The chain joins TRBV10-3 to TRBJ1-2; TRBD1 aligns across 9 bases. With 6 bases clipped from V and 6 bases from J, the junction kept 5 bases outside the gene matches. Germline-derived CDR1 and CDR2 are ENHRY and SYGVKD. The CDR3 extends over 13 amino acids. The CDR3 nucleotides are TGTGCCATCAGCTGGGACAGGGAGAATGGCTACACCTTC. This sequence encodes CAISWDRENGYTF.

Note on this clonotype: Since a much larger clone is just one base distant, this may be a read error. Because it lacks the conserved phenylalanine or tryptophan at the end, this CDR3 is likely a read error. This chain joins TRBV4-2 and TRBJ1-5; the D is unclear. Germline CDR1 reads LGHNA; CDR2 reads YNFKEQ. This CDR3 comprises 14 residues. Trimming shortened V by 0 bases and J by 1 base, and 4 bases separated the two germline ends. CDR3 in DNA: TGTGCCAGCAGCCAAGACAGGAGCAATCAGCCCCAGCATTGT. It codes for CASSQDRSNQPQHC.

This clonotype was seen more than once but under ten times. This chain joins TRBV12-3 or TRBV12-4 and TRBJ1-2; possibly TRBD1 for D (6 bases). This CDR3 has 15 amino acids. V was trimmed by 5 bases and J by 0 bases, leaving 13 bases between them. CDR3 sequence: CASSPRTAPNYGYTF. CDR3 sequence (DNA): TGTGCCAGCAGTCCCCGGACAGCACCTAACTATGGCTACACCTTC.

This clonotype was observed a handful of times. The V gene is TRBV20-1, the J gene TRBJ1-4; 7 bases agree with TRBD1. This CDR3 is 15 amino acids long. Unmatched junction bases numbered 4, after V lost 0 bases and J lost 3 bases. Germline V gives CDR1 DFQATT, CDR2 SNEGSKA (reference sequence). CDR3 DNA sequence: TGCAGTGCTAGAGATTTTACAGGGGCTAATGAAAAACTGTTTTTT. Residues: CSARDFTGANEKLFF.

The chain joins TRBV20-1 to TRBJ2-3; D may be TRBD1 (5 bases). Germline values: CDR1 DFQATT, CDR2 SNEGSKA (reference sequence). This CDR3 comprises 14 residues. V was cut by 3 bases and J by 4 bases, with 14 bases left in between. The CDR3 bases are TGCAGTGCTAGTTGGGTAGGGGTTCCAGATACGCAGTATTTT. Translating gives CSASWVGVPDTQYF.

The chain joins TRBV20-1 to TRBJ2-5, with D maybe TRBD2 (5 bases). V was pared by 0 bases and J by 5 bases, with 10 bases between. Per the germline V gene, CDR1 is DFQATT and CDR2 is SNEGSKA (reference sequence). The CDR3 loop spans 13 amino acids. The CDR3 sequence is CSARDPQRETQYF. In nucleotides, the CDR3 is TGCAGTGCTAGAGATCCACAGCGGGAGACCCAGTACTTC.

The V gene is TRBV12-3 or TRBV12-4, the J gene TRBJ2-5, with TRBD2 identical over 12 bases. V lost 3 bases and J lost 5; bases outside the gene matches: 4. The CDR3 is made up of 15 amino acids. DNA for the CDR3: TGTGCCAGCAGTTTCCCCGGGACTAGCGGGGAGACCCAGTACTTC. It is translated as CASSFPGTSGETQYF.

This clonotype was seen a handful of times. The rearrangement links TRBV20-1 to TRBJ2-7; no firm D call. The germline gives CDR1 DFQATT, CDR2 SNEGSKA (reference sequence). With 5 bases removed from V and 5 bases from J, the gap between germline ends came to 16 bases. CDR3 length: 13 residues. CDR3 coding DNA: TGCAGTGCTGTACTATCAGGACCCAACGAGCAGTACTTC. This sequence encodes CSAVLSGPNEQYF.

The chain joins TRBV20-1 to TRBJ2-5; 8 bases map to TRBD1. Germline V lookup: CDR1 DFQATT, CDR2 SNEGSKA (reference sequence). With V trimmed by 5 bases and J by 1 base, 9 bases remained unmatched. The CDR3 covers 15 residues. This CDR3 reads CSASPPGTGQETQYF. The CDR3 nucleotides are TGCAGTGCTTCGCCCCCCGGGACAGGCCAAGAGACCCAGTACTTC.

This clonotype appeared a single time. This rearrangement joins TRBV5-1 to TRBJ1-2; D gene ambiguous. The V end lost 5 bases, the J end lost 8 bases, and 16 bases lay between the germline ends. CDR1 SGHRS and CDR2 YFSETQ come from the germline V gene. The CDR3 consists of 13 residues. The CDR3 loop is CASRTGASRGYTF. For the CDR3, the DNA is TGCGCCAGCAGAACGGGAGCAAGTAGAGGCTACACCTTC. The full variable domain, completed using reference TRBV5-1 and TRBJ1-2, is KAGVTQTPRYLIKTRGQQVTLSCSPISGHRSVSWYQQTPGQGLQFLFEYFSETQRNKGNFPGRFSGRQFSNSRSEMNVSTLELGDSALYLCASRTGASRGYTFGSGTRLTVV.

The chain employs TRBV5-1 and TRBJ2-1; TRBD2 is a possible D gene (5 bases). CDR1 and CDR2 (germline): SGHRS, YFSETQ. This CDR3 comprises 14 residues. Between the trimmed V and J ends, which lost 0 bases and 5 bases, there was a span of 9 bases. This CDR3 is CASSLEGSHNEQFF. As DNA, the CDR3 is TGCGCCAGCAGCTTGGAAGGGAGCCACAATGAGCAGTTCTTC.

This clonotype was counted a few times. J is TRBJ2-5 and V is TRBV10-3; 7 bases map to TRBD1. CDR1 and CDR2 (germline): ENHRY, SYGVKD. V shed 10 bases and J 1 base; nucleotides not matched to a gene: 9. The CDR3 covers 14 residues. This chain's CDR3 is CASRTRQGQETQYF. CDR3 DNA: TGTGCCAGCCGTACTAGACAGGGCCAAGAGACCCAGTACTTC.

This clonotype was counted a few times. The genes are TRBV6-2 or TRBV6-3 and TRBJ2-7; 9 bases agree with TRBD1. Trimming cost V 0 bases and J 1 base; bases outside gene matches: 4. The CDR3 has 16 residues. CDR1 and CDR2 from the germline V gene are MNHEY and SVGEGT. The CDR3 nucleotides read TGTGCCAGCAGTTACTCAGTGGGACAGGGATCCTACGAGCAGTACTTC. As protein: CASSYSVGQGSYEQYF.

Comments on this clonotype: One junction end disagrees with the germline gene, perhaps due to a read error. V usage is TRBV5-6 and J usage is TRBJ1-6; a weak D match, TRBD1 (6 bases). The CDR3 is made up of 15 amino acids. Germline V CDR1 and CDR2: SGHDT, YYEEEE. The CDR3 loop is CASSLYRDRNSALHF. DNA of the CDR3: TGTGCCAGCAGCTTGTACAGGGACCGTAATTCAGCCCTCCACTTT.

There are a few counts of this clonotype. This chain links TRBV7-8 with TRBJ1-4; tentatively, D is TRBD1 (5 bases). Trimming took off 1 base at V and 8 bases at J, with 29 bases between the two ends. The germline gives CDR1 SGHVS, CDR2 FQNEAQ. This CDR3 is built from 20 residues. The CDR3 sequence: CASSLVGAGLIPALREKLFF. The CDR3 DNA sequence: TGTGCCAGCAGCTTAGTAGGGGCAGGGTTGATCCCGGCCCTCAGAGAAAAACTGTTTTTT. Drawing the rest from reference TRBV7-8 and TRBJ1-4, the complete variable domain is GAGVSQSPRYKVAKRGQDVALRCDPISGHVSLFWYQQALGQGPEFLTYFQNEAQLDKSGLPSDRFFAERPEGSVSTLKIQRTQQEDSAVYLCASSLVGAGLIPALREKLFFGSGTQLSVL.